The 16 T cell receptor beta chains in this list originate from one sample, sequenced in a study of blood T cell repertoires in COVID-19. Data came from immunoSEQ multiplex PCR; TCRdb stores just in-frame clones and leaves some out. The table lists 100,000 to 150,000 clones, nearly 90% of them singletons. Sample: peripheral blood. Source of these receptors: an elderly woman with acute or convalescent COVID-19.

This chain uses TRBV18 with TRBJ1-5, with 9 bases matching TRBD1. Trimming cost V 5 bases and J 7 bases; bases outside gene matches: 6. There are 14 residues in the CDR3. From germline, CDR1 is KGHSH and CDR2 LQKENI. The CDR3: CASSSTGGLQPQHF. The CDR3 nucleotides read TGTGCCAGCTCATCTACAGGGGGCTTGCAGCCCCAGCATTTT.

The chain carries TRBV4-1 and TRBJ2-1, with TRBD2 matching over 9 bases. This CDR3 region has 17 residues. CDR1 and CDR2 (germline): MGHRA, YSYEKL. Trimming removed 0 bases from V and 4 bases from J; junction bases left unmatched: 7. CDR3 loop: CASSQDRLAAAYNEQFF. The CDR3, as DNA: TGCGCCAGCAGCCAAGATCGACTAGCGGCGGCTTACAATGAGCAGTTCTTC.

The chain links TRBV20-1 to TRBJ2-1; 11 bases are shared with TRBD2. Losses at the gene ends were 3 bases for V and 1 base for J; bases not matched to a gene: 2. The germline V gene encodes CDR1 DFQATT and CDR2 SNEGSKA (reference sequence). The CDR3 has 15 residues. The CDR3 here is CSASRLAGSYNEQFF. CDR3 nucleotides: TGCAGTGCTAGTCGACTAGCGGGGTCCTACAATGAGCAGTTCTTC.

Details on this clone: A junction end diverges from the germline sequence, so it may reflect a read error. The V and J genes are TRBV7-3 and TRBJ2-2; weak D call: TRBD2 (6 bases). The CDR3 extends over 14 amino acids. Germline V CDR1 and CDR2: SGHTA, FQGTGA. The CDR3 spells CASSFGGNIGELFF. Here the CDR3 DNA reads TGTGCCAGCAGCTTCGGCGGGAACATCGGGGAGCTGTTTTTT.

The chain has TRBV6-5 and TRBJ2-2, with 9 bases matching TRBD1. Per the germline V gene, CDR1 is MNHEY and CDR2 is SVGAGI. V shed 9 bases, J shed 4 bases, and the junction held 6 bases outside the gene matches. The CDR3 spans 14 residues. DNA of the CDR3: TGTGCCAGTAACAGGGGGCTTGTCACCGGGGAGCTGTTTTTT. Its protein is CASNRGLVTGELFF.

The V call is TRBV5-8, the J call TRBJ2-3, with D unresolved. Germline values: CDR1 SGHTS, CDR2 YDEGEE. The V end lost 0 bases, the J end lost 6 bases, and 5 bases lay between the germline ends. The length of the CDR3 is 12 residues. In DNA, the CDR3 is TGTGCCAGCAGCTTGGGTCGGGATACGCAGTATTTT. This sequence encodes CASSLGRDTQYF.

This clone was seen more than once but under ten times. The gene calls are TRBV3-1 (or the pseudogene TRBV3-2) and TRBJ1-3; D is uncertain. The ends were cut back, 2 bases at V and 1 base at J, with 12 bases in the middle. Germline V CDR1 and CDR2: LGHDT, YNNKEL (reference sequence). CDR3 length: 16 amino acids. The CDR3 coding sequence is TGTGCCAGCAGCCAAAAGGGAGGGTTTTCTGGAAACACCATATATTTT. It specifies CASSQKGGFSGNTIYF.

V gene TRBV5-4 combines with J gene TRBJ2-4; TRBD1 matches 9 bases. CDR1 is SGHNT, CDR2 YYREEE, per germline (reference sequence). This CDR3 region has 15 residues. After removal of 3 bases from V and 10 bases from J, the junction contained 11 bases not matched to a gene. The CDR3 nucleotides are TGTGCCAGCAGCTCCTTGGAGACAGGGGGTCGGATTCAGTACTTC. It specifies CASSSLETGGRIQYF. The full variable domain, in which reference TRBV5-4 and TRBJ2-4 provide the parts outside the CDR3, is ETGVTQSPTHLIKTRGQQVTLRCSSQSGHNTVSWYQQALGQGPQFIFQYYREEENGRGNFPPRFSGLQFPNYSSELNVNALELDDSALYLCASSSLETGGRIQYFGAGTRLSVL.

The chain is built from TRBV3-1 (or the pseudogene TRBV3-2) and TRBJ2-3; D is uncertain. CDR1 LGHDT and CDR2 YNNKEL come from the germline V gene (reference sequence). The CDR3 length is 12 residues. V was trimmed by 1 base and J by 10 bases, leaving 9 bases between them. DNA for the CDR3: TGTGCCAGCAGCCAAGTGAGCAGGCCGCAGTATTTT. As protein: CASSQVSRPQYF.

Here the CDR3 DNA reads TGCGCCAGCAGCTACGGGACAGGGGAGCAGTACTTC. Translated: CASSYGTGEQYF. This chain joins TRBV5-1 and TRBJ2-7, with 9 bases that match TRBD1. V trimming: 3 bases; J trimming: 7 bases; junction bases outside the gene matches: 2. The CDR3 contains 12 residues. Germline CDR1 reads SGHRS; CDR2 reads YFSETQ.

The chain links TRBV2 to TRBJ2-3; a possible D gene is TRBD1 (6 bases). Trimming removed 6 bases at V and 2 bases at J, with 12 bases between. Germline V gives CDR1 SNHLY, CDR2 FYNNEI. The CDR3 extends over 14 amino acids. CDR3 sequence (DNA): TGTGCCAGCAGCCCTGACAGGTACACAGATACGCAGTATTTT. Translated, it gives CASSPDRYTDTQYF.

The gene calls are TRBV5-5 and TRBJ2-3, with 7 bases that match TRBD2. The J segment lost 2 bases and the V segment lost 4 bases, leaving 7 bases of the junction unmatched. Looked up from germline, CDR1 is SGHKS and CDR2 is YYEKEE (reference sequence). This CDR3 is 15 amino acids long. The CDR3 DNA reads TGTGCCAGCAGCAGAACTAGCGACTACACAGATACGCAGTATTTT. Its protein product is CASSRTSDYTDTQYF.

The chain joins TRBV7-6 to TRBJ1-1, with D tentatively TRBD1 (6 bases). This CDR3 comprises 14 residues. CDR1 is SGHVS and CDR2 is FNYEAQ in the germline V gene. Trimming stripped 5 bases from V and 3 bases from J, with 13 bases between. The DNA for the CDR3 is TGTGCCAGCAGCCCCCCCAGGGGAGACACTGAAGCTTTCTTT. This gives the protein CASSPPRGDTEAFF. The full variable domain, in which reference TRBV7-6 and TRBJ1-1 provide the parts outside the CDR3, is GAGVSQSPRYKVTKRGQDVALRCDPISGHVSLYWYRQALGQGPEFLTYFNYEAQQDKSGLPNDRFSAERPEGSISTLTIQRTEQRDSAMYRCASSPPRGDTEAFFGQGTRLTVV.

The chain is built from TRBV12-3 or TRBV12-4 and TRBJ1-1; 7 bases agree with TRBD1. There are 13 residues in the CDR3. With V trimmed by 6 bases and J by 11 bases, 12 bases remained unmatched. DNA for the CDR3: TGTGCCAGCAGCATCCGGGACAGACTAAGGGCTTTCTTT. This translates into CASSIRDRLRAFF.

The V call is TRBV11-2, the J call TRBJ1-3, with 12 positions matching TRBD1. Germline lookup yields CDR1 SGHAT and CDR2 FQNNGV. The V gene end was trimmed by 5 bases and the J gene end by 2 bases; junction bases not matched to a gene: 7. CDR3 size: 17 residues. The CDR3 here is CASSPLGQGAPGNTIYF. The CDR3 nucleotides read TGTGCCAGCAGCCCATTGGGACAGGGGGCGCCTGGAAACACCATATATTTT.

The genes are TRBV7-3 and TRBJ2-2, with 9 positions matching TRBD2. The germline CDR1 and CDR2 sequences are SGHTA and FQGTGA. J was trimmed by 5 bases and V by 0 bases; bases with no gene match: 4. The CDR3 has 16 amino acids. In DNA form, the CDR3 reads TGTGCCAGCAGCTTAACAGGAACTAGCGGGACCGGGGAGCTGTTTTTT. It codes for CASSLTGTSGTGELFF.